The present T cell receptor beta chain was sequenced within a study of cytomegalovirus exposure and HLA in healthy donors. The ends lost 5 bases at V and 0 bases at J; junction bases unmatched: 7. This CDR3 region has 17 residues. Germline V gene sequence: CDR1 WNHNN, CDR2 SYGVQD (reference sequence). 13 Jbeta primers and 60 Vbeta primers were used for the PCR. Produced via immunoSEQ multiplex PCR; TCRdb's table is partial and in-frame only. Among 60,000 to 100,000 clones listed, more than 60% were seen once. The chain combines TRBV10-1 with TRBJ2-3; TRBD2 agrees at 11 bases. This clonotype originated in a male donor in good health and CMV-seropositive. The specimen sequenced was PBMCs. The CDR3 DNA sequence: TGCGCCAGCAGTTCGCTAGCGGGGGGTGGTAGCACAGATACGCAGTATTTT. As protein: CASSSLAGGGSTDTQYF.